Listed below are T cell receptor beta chains from one sample, sequenced in a study of blood T cell repertoires in COVID-19. Only in-frame clones appear in the TCRdb table, and some are missing; sequencing was by immunoSEQ multiplex PCR. The sample carries 470,000 or so clones, 70% to 90% recorded once. Specimen: PBMCs or T cells enriched from blood (not recorded which). Receptors originate from a woman aged 18-29 years with acute COVID-19. Each CDR3 is given with its conserved first and last residue. A D gene is named only where the DNA matches it firmly. Rows give clone size only sometimes, using once, few, many, or a class for an expanded clone.

d_gene: TRBD2
abundance: -
v_gene: TRBV30
j_gene: TRBJ2-2
CDR3aa: CAWSGLAGDRTGELFF
CDR3nt: TGTGCCTGGAGTGGGCTAGCGGGAGATAGAACCGGGGAGCTGTTTTTT

d_gene: TRBD2
abundance: -
v_gene: TRBV3-1/TRBV3-2
j_gene: TRBJ2-5
CDR3aa: CASSRLAGALQETQYF
CDR3nt: TGTGCCAGCAGCCGATTAGCGGGGGCCCTACAAGAGACCCAGTACTTC

d_gene: -
abundance: -
v_gene: TRBV5-1
j_gene: TRBJ2-1
CDR3aa: CASREGTGAYNEQFF
CDR3nt: TGCGCCAGCAGGGAGGGAACAGGGGCGTACAATGAGCAGTTCTTC

d_gene: TRBD1
abundance: -
v_gene: TRBV3-1/TRBV3-2
j_gene: TRBJ1-5
CDR3aa: CASSLRQGDQPQHF
CDR3nt: TGTGCCAGCAGCCTAAGACAGGGTGATCAGCCCCAGCATTTT

d_gene: TRBD1
abundance: -
v_gene: TRBV7-2
j_gene: TRBJ2-7
CDR3aa: CASSSGDRGLYEQYF
CDR3nt: TGTGCCAGCAGCTCCGGAGACAGGGGGCTCTACGAGCAGTACTTC

d_gene: -
abundance: -
v_gene: TRBV2
j_gene: TRBJ1-1
CDR3aa: CASRLQGLNTEAFF
CDR3nt: TGTGCCAGCAGACTTCAGGGACTTAACACTGAAGCTTTCTTT

d_gene: TRBD1
abundance: once
v_gene: TRBV28
j_gene: TRBJ2-3
CDR3aa: CASSPRTGSGTDTQYF
CDR3nt: TGTGCCAGCAGTCCCCGGACAGGGTCCGGCACAGATACGCAGTATTTT

d_gene: TRBD1
abundance: -
v_gene: TRBV28
j_gene: TRBJ2-3
CDR3aa: CASNSPGQALTDTQYF
CDR3nt: TGTGCCAGCAATTCTCCGGGACAGGCCCTCACAGATACGCAGTATTTT

d_gene: TRBD1
abundance: -
v_gene: TRBV7-9
j_gene: TRBJ2-7
CDR3aa: CASSSGTGGYEQYF
CDR3nt: TGTGCCAGCAGCTCCGGGACAGGGGGTTACGAGCAGTACTTC

d_gene: TRBD2
abundance: -
v_gene: TRBV29-1
j_gene: TRBJ2-3
CDR3aa: CSVDGGVSTDTQYF
CDR3nt: TGCAGCGTTGATGGGGGGGTGAGCACAGATACGCAGTATTTT

d_gene: TRBD2
abundance: -
v_gene: TRBV6-5
j_gene: TRBJ2-3
CDR3aa: CASSFGPSGTTDTQYF
CDR3nt: TGTGCCAGCAGTTTCGGTCCTAGCGGGACCACAGATACGCAGTATTTT

d_gene: -
abundance: once
v_gene: TRBV12-3/TRBV12-4
j_gene: TRBJ1-4
CDR3aa: CASSLNLREKLFF
CDR3nt: TGTGCCAGCAGTTTAAATTTGAGAGAAAAACTGTTTTTT

d_gene: -
abundance: -
v_gene: TRBV19
j_gene: TRBJ2-5
CDR3aa: CASSIVQGWETQYF
CDR3nt: TGTGCCAGTAGTATAGTCCAGGGGTGGGAGACCCAGTACTTC

d_gene: -
abundance: -
v_gene: TRBV5-1
j_gene: TRBJ2-6
CDR3aa: CASSQTASGANVLTF
CDR3nt: TGCGCCAGCAGTCAGACAGCGTCTGGGGCCAACGTCCTGACTTTC

d_gene: TRBD1
abundance: few
v_gene: TRBV24-1
j_gene: TRBJ2-7
CDR3aa: CATSDRDRSYEQYF
CDR3nt: TGTGCCACCAGTGATAGGGACAGGTCGTACGAGCAGTACTTC

d_gene: -
abundance: -
v_gene: TRBV18
j_gene: TRBJ2-6
CDR3aa: CASSPYPLRGNSGANVLTF
CDR3nt: TGTGCCAGCTCACCATATCCGTTGCGCGGGAATTCTGGGGCCAACGTCCTGACTTTC

d_gene: TRBD2
abundance: -
v_gene: TRBV3-1/TRBV3-2
j_gene: TRBJ2-5
CDR3aa: CASSRGGDQETQYF
CDR3nt: TGTGCCAGCAGCCGTGGGGGGGACCAAGAGACCCAGTACTTC

d_gene: TRBD2
abundance: -
v_gene: TRBV29-1
j_gene: TRBJ2-3
CDR3aa: CSVPARGGVTDTQYF
CDR3nt: TGCAGCGTTCCAGCGCGGGGGGGCGTGACAGATACGCAGTATTTT

d_gene: -
abundance: -
v_gene: TRBV10-3
j_gene: TRBJ2-7
CDR3aa: CAISEKGAYEQYF
CDR3nt: TGTGCCATCAGTGAGAAGGGGGCCTACGAGCAGTACTTC

d_gene: -
abundance: -
v_gene: TRBV6-2/TRBV6-3
j_gene: TRBJ1-5
CDR3aa: CASSYSIQYNQPQHF
CDR3nt: TGTGCCAGCAGTTACTCGATACAATACAATCAGCCCCAGCATTTT

d_gene: TRBD2
abundance: many
v_gene: TRBV18
j_gene: TRBJ2-5
CDR3aa: CASSPGASGSHETQYF
CDR3nt: TGTGCCAGCTCACCAGGGGCTAGCGGGAGTCACGAGACCCAGTACTTC

d_gene: -
abundance: -
v_gene: TRBV10-1
j_gene: TRBJ2-5
CDR3aa: CASSDNRRSQETQYF
CDR3nt: TGCGCCAGCAGTGACAACCGTAGATCCCAAGAGACCCAGTACTTC

d_gene: TRBD1
abundance: -
v_gene: TRBV30
j_gene: TRBJ2-2
CDR3aa: CAWSVQGANTGELFF
CDR3nt: TGTGCCTGGAGTGTACAGGGGGCGAACACCGGGGAGCTGTTTTTT

d_gene: TRBD2
abundance: -
v_gene: TRBV25-1
j_gene: TRBJ2-3
CDR3aa: CASLSGGRNTQYF
CDR3nt: TGTGCCAGTTTAAGCGGGGGGCGAAATACGCAGTATTTT

d_gene: -
abundance: -
v_gene: TRBV27
j_gene: TRBJ2-3
CDR3aa: CASSAEGWGTDTQYF
CDR3nt: TGTGCCAGTTCTGCGGAGGGTTGGGGCACAGATACGCAGTATTTT

d_gene: TRBD1
abundance: -
v_gene: TRBV6-5
j_gene: TRBJ1-2
CDR3aa: CATWNRGPINYGYTF
CDR3nt: TGTGCCACGTGGAACAGGGGGCCGATTAACTATGGCTACACCTTC

d_gene: TRBD1
abundance: once
v_gene: TRBV29-1
j_gene: TRBJ1-1
CDR3aa: CSGLRGRTNTEAFF
CDR3nt: TGCAGCGGTCTCAGGGGGCGGACGAACACTGAAGCTTTCTTT

d_gene: -
abundance: many
v_gene: TRBV3-1/TRBV3-2
j_gene: TRBJ1-3
CDR3aa: CASSQGADSRSGNTIYF
CDR3nt: TGTGCCAGCAGCCAAGGGGCGGACAGCCGCTCTGGAAACACCATATATTTT

d_gene: -
abundance: -
v_gene: TRBV27
j_gene: TRBJ2-7
CDR3aa: CASSFQGGLAKGYEQYF
CDR3nt: TGTGCCAGCAGTTTTCAGGGCGGGCTAGCGAAGGGCTACGAGCAGTACTTC

d_gene: -
abundance: -
v_gene: TRBV9
j_gene: TRBJ1-2
CDR3aa: CASKQGSGYTF
CDR3nt: TGTGCCAGCAAGCAGGGAAGTGGCTACACCTTC

d_gene: TRBD1
abundance: once
v_gene: TRBV27
j_gene: TRBJ1-2
CDR3aa: CGTRTGLTSYTF
CDR3nt: TGTGGGACGAGGACAGGGTTAACTAGCTACACCTTC

d_gene: -
abundance: -
v_gene: TRBV28
j_gene: TRBJ1-1
CDR3aa: CASSLNPEGTEAFF
CDR3nt: TGTGCCAGCAGTTTGAACCCCGAGGGCACTGAAGCTTTCTTT

d_gene: -
abundance: few
v_gene: TRBV18
j_gene: TRBJ1-6
CDR3aa: CASSSSNSPLHF
CDR3nt: TGTGCCAGCTCATCGTCGAATTCACCCCTCCACTTT

d_gene: TRBD2
abundance: -
v_gene: TRBV4-3
j_gene: TRBJ2-3
CDR3aa: CASSQEGAGGTDTQYF
CDR3nt: TGCGCCAGCAGCCAAGAAGGCGCGGGAGGCACAGATACGCAGTATTTT

d_gene: -
abundance: -
v_gene: TRBV3-1/TRBV3-2
j_gene: TRBJ2-1
CDR3aa: CASSQEKAHYNEQFF
CDR3nt: TGTGCCAGCAGCCAAGAGAAAGCGCACTACAATGAGCAGTTCTTC

d_gene: TRBD1
abundance: -
v_gene: TRBV7-9
j_gene: TRBJ1-2
CDR3aa: CASSFDRVAGYTF
CDR3nt: TGTGCCAGCAGCTTCGACAGGGTTGCTGGCTACACCTTC

d_gene: -
abundance: -
v_gene: TRBV19
j_gene: TRBJ1-1
CDR3aa: CASSIDRGTEAFF
CDR3nt: TGTGCCAGTAGTATAGATAGGGGGACAGAAGCTTTCTTT

d_gene: -
abundance: -
v_gene: TRBV10-2
j_gene: TRBJ1-2
CDR3aa: CASSEGSGYTF
CDR3nt: TGCGCCAGCAGTGAGGGGAGTGGCTACACCTTC

d_gene: -
abundance: -
v_gene: TRBV9
j_gene: TRBJ2-1
CDR3aa: CASSVSAGVYNEQFF
CDR3nt: TGTGCCAGCAGCGTAAGCGCAGGGGTATACAATGAGCAGTTCTTC

d_gene: -
abundance: -
v_gene: TRBV4-2
j_gene: TRBJ1-3
CDR3aa: CASSPEQLTGNTIYF
CDR3nt: TGTGCCAGCAGCCCGGAGCAGCTTACTGGAAACACCATATATTTT

d_gene: -
abundance: -
v_gene: TRBV5-3
j_gene: TRBJ2-7
CDR3aa: CARSLIQGLRYEQYF
CDR3nt: TGTGCCAGAAGCTTGATCCAGGGTCTGAGGTACGAGCAGTACTTC

d_gene: TRBD2
abundance: -
v_gene: TRBV16
j_gene: TRBJ2-2
CDR3aa: CASSRRTSGANTGELFF
CDR3nt: TGTGCCAGCAGCCGCCGGACTAGCGGGGCGAACACCGGGGAGCTGTTTTTT

d_gene: -
abundance: -
v_gene: TRBV11-2
j_gene: TRBJ2-7
CDR3aa: CASSLAGIEQYF
CDR3nt: TGTGCCAGCAGCTTAGCGGGAATCGAGCAGTACTTC

d_gene: TRBD1
abundance: -
v_gene: TRBV7-9
j_gene: TRBJ1-6
CDR3aa: CASRRTGGDSPLHF
CDR3nt: TGTGCCAGCAGACGGACAGGGGGCGATTCACCCCTCCACTTT

d_gene: TRBD1
abundance: -
v_gene: TRBV12-3/TRBV12-4
j_gene: TRBJ2-1
CDR3aa: CASSWTGYEQFF
CDR3nt: TGTGCCAGCAGCTGGACAGGGTATGAGCAGTTCTTC

d_gene: TRBD2
abundance: -
v_gene: TRBV7-6
j_gene: TRBJ2-2
CDR3aa: CASSFELAGVTGELFF
CDR3nt: TGTGCCAGCAGCTTTGAGCTAGCGGGGGTAACCGGGGAGCTGTTTTTT

d_gene: -
abundance: -
v_gene: TRBV4-3
j_gene: TRBJ2-7
CDR3aa: CASSQGTRGGEQYF
CDR3nt: TGCGCCAGCAGCCAAGGGACTAGAGGGGGCGAGCAGTACTTC

d_gene: -
abundance: -
v_gene: TRBV10-1
j_gene: TRBJ2-2
CDR3aa: CASSEVRGRRELFF
CDR3nt: TGCGCCAGCAGTGAGGTCAGGGGTCGGAGGGAGCTGTTTTTT

d_gene: -
abundance: once
v_gene: TRBV5-6
j_gene: TRBJ2-5
CDR3aa: CASSPKPGRRGGETQYF
CDR3nt: TGTGCCAGCAGCCCAAAACCGGGACGGAGGGGCGGAGAGACCCAGTACTTC

d_gene: -
abundance: -
v_gene: TRBV18
j_gene: TRBJ2-1
CDR3aa: CASSPRGRDNEQFF
CDR3nt: TGTGCCAGCTCACCAAGGGGGAGAGACAATGAGCAGTTCTTC

d_gene: -
abundance: once
v_gene: TRBV15
j_gene: TRBJ2-5
CDR3aa: CATSSDYQETQYF
CDR3nt: TGTGCCACCAGCAGTGACTACCAAGAGACCCAGTACTTC

d_gene: -
abundance: -
v_gene: TRBV6-2/TRBV6-3
j_gene: TRBJ2-1
CDR3aa: CASSYSQLNEQFF
CDR3nt: TGTGCCAGCAGTTACTCTCAGTTGAATGAGCAGTTCTTC

d_gene: -
abundance: -
v_gene: TRBV7-2
j_gene: TRBJ1-6
CDR3aa: CASSLVEGLSSPLHF
CDR3nt: TGTGCCAGCAGCTTAGTGGAGGGCTTGAGTTCACCCCTCCACTTT

d_gene: TRBD1
abundance: -
v_gene: TRBV4-1
j_gene: TRBJ1-2
CDR3aa: CASSPRGQGLYGYTF
CDR3nt: TGCGCCAGCAGCCCCCGAGGACAGGGGTTGTATGGCTACACCTTC

d_gene: -
abundance: few
v_gene: TRBV19
j_gene: TRBJ1-5
CDR3aa: CASSITFRPDQPQHF
CDR3nt: TGTGCCAGTAGTATCACATTCAGGCCCGATCAGCCCCAGCATTTT

d_gene: TRBD2
abundance: -
v_gene: TRBV5-1
j_gene: TRBJ2-7
CDR3aa: CASSPRGGSLPYEQYF
CDR3nt: TGCGCCAGCAGCCCCCGGGGGGGGTCCCTCCCCTACGAGCAGTACTTC

d_gene: -
abundance: -
v_gene: TRBV28
j_gene: TRBJ2-7
CDR3aa: CASSAGGDRVYEQYF
CDR3nt: TGTGCCAGCAGTGCCGGGGGGGACAGAGTCTACGAGCAGTACTTC

d_gene: -
abundance: -
v_gene: TRBV7-8
j_gene: TRBJ2-7
CDR3aa: CASSLAPQPSSYEQYF
CDR3nt: TGTGCCAGCAGCTTAGCCCCCCAACCGAGCTCCTACGAGCAGTACTTC

d_gene: TRBD1
abundance: -
v_gene: TRBV9
j_gene: TRBJ1-2
CDR3aa: CASSPGTELNYGYTF
CDR3nt: TGTGCCAGCAGCCCTGGGACAGAACTAAACTATGGCTACACCTTC

d_gene: TRBD1
abundance: -
v_gene: TRBV11-2
j_gene: TRBJ1-2
CDR3aa: CASSLIRDRGRGYTF
CDR3nt: TGTGCCAGCAGCTTGATCCGGGACAGGGGGCGAGGCTACACCTTC